Reported below is one T cell receptor (beta chain). Its antigen is unidentified. These data originate in a study of cytomegalovirus exposure and HLA in healthy donors. Study-level background: Among the 300 to 500 donors who were genotyped, 70% to 90% fell in the genetic ancestry cluster that is associated with self-reported Caucasian donors. Overall study findings and caveats: TCR beta V segments were, for the most part, productive about 87% or about 30% of the time in an earlier analysis. What a later analysis reportedly showed was that an Asian-associated ancestry cluster had fewer N-insertions than the roughly 720-donor mean.

The PCR was carried out with 60 Vbeta primers and 13 Jbeta primers. The data were produced by immunoSEQ multiplex PCR, yet TCRdb's version contains in-frame clones alone and is incomplete. This table holds around 190,000 clones, roughly 78% found once. Sample: PBMCs. This TCR was sampled from a middle-aged woman in good health and CMV-seronegative.

CDR3 nucleotides: TGTGCCAGCAGCCAGGTCCTCACTGAAGCTTTCTTT. It codes for CASSQVLTEAFF. This sequence joins TRBV5-5 and TRBJ1-1, with D unresolved. The CDR3 is made up of 12 amino acids. Per the germline V gene, CDR1 is SGHKS and CDR2 is YYEKEE (reference sequence). Trimming stripped 4 bases from V and 4 bases from J, with 8 bases between.